This TCR beta chain is drawn from a study of PD-1 blockade in mismatch repair-deficient tumors. Turning to the study itself: Patients had about 13 mismatch repair-deficient cancer types and were previously treated and progressing. Study-level findings and limits: Tumor-resident clones, often undetectable pretreatment in blood, expanded then contracted after pembrolizumab.

Worth noting for this clone: What it recognizes is unknown.

Mismatch repair deficiency was confirmed in all patients, by PCR or immunohistochemistry. A few pembrolizumab responders had their TCRs sequenced. Assay used: immunoSEQ multiplex PCR; TCRdb lists only in-frame clones, some missing. In the table there are roughly 48,000 clones, approximately 80% of which are singletons. CDR1 SGHDN and CDR2 FVKESK come from the germline V gene. V dropped 2 bases and J dropped 3; count of bases not matched to a gene: 6. The CDR3 consists of 15 residues. The clonotype comes from an adult with mismatch repair-deficient cancer. This chain joins TRBV14 and TRBJ2-5; TRBD2 aligns across 7 bases. The sample was PBMCs, taken before pembrolizumab treatment. CDR3 loop: CASSQSGTMKETQYF. The CDR3, as DNA: TGTGCCAGCAGCCAATCTGGGACTATGAAAGAGACCCAGTACTTC.